One sample yielded the 12 T cell receptor beta chains listed below, sequenced in a study of blood T cell repertoires in COVID-19. Libraries were prepared by immunoSEQ multiplex PCR; TCRdb keeps only in-frame clonotypes and omits some of them. The data show roughly 80,000 clones, with about 85% seen just once and about 5.8% held by the top ten. Sequences were obtained from peripheral blood. Receptor source: a man in his 60s with active or convalescent COVID-19.

In its sample, this clone was seen many times. The chain couples TRBV7-8 to TRBJ1-2; the match to TRBD1 covers 7 bases. V lost 2 bases, J lost 1 base, and 1 base stayed unmatched. The CDR3 consists of 14 residues. CDR1 SGHVS and CDR2 FQNEAQ come from the germline V gene. The CDR3 DNA reads as TGTGCCAGCAGCTTACAGGGGGGTAACTATGGCTACACCTTC. This translates into CASSLQGGNYGYTF.

The chain has TRBV25-1 and TRBJ1-4; D remains unclear. CDR3 length equals 13 residues. Trimming removed 4 bases at V and 4 bases at J, with 7 bases between. The germline V gene has CDR1 MGHDK and CDR2 SYGVNS. CDR3: CASSGTYNEKLFF. In DNA, the CDR3 is TGTGCCAGCAGTGGCACTTATAATGAAAAACTGTTTTTT. The full variable domain, rest sourced from reference TRBV25-1 and TRBJ1-4, is EADIYQTPRYLVIGTGKKITLECSQTMGHDKMYWYQQDPGMELHLIHYSYGVNSTEKGDLSSESTVSRIRTEHFPLTLESARPSHTSQYLCASSGTYNEKLFFGSGTQLSVL.

The chain combines TRBV4-3 with TRBJ1-1, with D maybe TRBD1 (5 bases). Germline V gene data show CDR1 as LGHNA and CDR2 as YSLEER. The germline V and J ends were trimmed by 8 bases and 6 bases, with 13 bases remaining between them. This CDR3 is 12 amino acids long. This chain's CDR3 is CASDMTQAEAFF. In nucleotides, the CDR3 is TGCGCCAGCGACATGACACAGGCTGAAGCTTTCTTT.

CDR3 region: CASSALPGTSGGGYNEQFF. Here the CDR3 DNA reads TGTGCCAGTAGTGCCCTCCCGGGAACTAGCGGGGGAGGGTACAATGAGCAGTTCTTC. The rearrangement joins TRBV19 to TRBJ2-1; the match to TRBD2 covers 11 bases. Germline values: CDR1 LNHDA, CDR2 SQIVND (reference sequence). The CDR3 runs 19 residues. V dropped 5 bases and J dropped 4; count of bases not matched to a gene: 16.

The V call is TRBV3-1 (or the pseudogene TRBV3-2), the J call TRBJ2-1, with 12 bases that match TRBD2. V trimming: 0 bases; J trimming: 10 bases; junction bases outside the gene matches: 13. This CDR3 spans 18 amino acids. Germline values: CDR1 LGHDT, CDR2 YNNKEL (reference sequence). The DNA for the CDR3 is TGTGCCAGCAGCCAAGATGTAGCCCTACTAGCGGGGGGCCGGGAGCAGTTCTTC. It specifies CASSQDVALLAGGREQFF.

V gene TRBV5-4 combines with J gene TRBJ2-7, with 9 bases identical to TRBD1. Germline V CDR1 and CDR2: SGHNT, YYREEE (reference sequence). The CDR3 length is 15 residues. V trimming: 4 bases; J trimming: 5 bases; junction bases outside the gene matches: 10. CDR3 nucleotides: TGTGCCAGCAGCAACCGGGACAGGGTAAACCACGAGCAGTACTTC. Translation gives CASSNRDRVNHEQYF.

This rearrangement joins TRBV2 to TRBJ2-5; D is perhaps TRBD2 (6 bases). V was pared by 8 bases and J by 4 bases, with 17 bases between. The CDR3 extends over 14 amino acids. Germline V lookup: CDR1 SNHLY, CDR2 FYNNEI. Here the CDR3 DNA reads TGTGCCAGCGAGATCCCGGGAGAGGGAGAGACCCAGTACTTC. Its translation: CASEIPGEGETQYF.

The chain carries TRBV6-5 and TRBJ2-3; 7 nucleotides align to TRBD2. This CDR3 is built from 16 residues. The germline gives CDR1 MNHEY, CDR2 SVGAGI. V lost 2 bases and J lost 3; bases outside the gene matches: 8. The CDR3 DNA is TGTGCCAGCAGTTACGTGGGAGGGGTGTCGACAGATACGCAGTATTTT. This codes for CASSYVGGVSTDTQYF.

The gene calls are TRBV6-5 and TRBJ2-3, with 9 bases fitting TRBD2. The V gene's germline CDR1 is MNHEY and CDR2 SVGAGI. J lost 2 bases, V lost 6 bases, and 6 bases had no gene match. The CDR3 is 15 residues long. CDR3 sequence: CASRDLAGATDTQYF. The DNA of the CDR3 is TGTGCCAGCAGGGACTTAGCGGGGGCCACAGATACGCAGTATTTT.

The CDR3 DNA is TGTGCCATCAGTACGACCCGGGGGGCAGGCAATGAGCAGTTCTTC. Its protein product is CAISTTRGAGNEQFF. V usage is TRBV10-3 and J usage is TRBJ2-1, with D possibly TRBD2 on 7 matching bases. Trimming stripped 5 bases from V and 6 bases from J, with 17 bases between. CDR3 size: 15 residues. Germline CDR1 ENHRY, CDR2 SYGVKD.

For this clone: The same CDR3 is also encoded by other DNA sequences in this sample. J is TRBJ1-1 and V is TRBV11-1; 8 bases line up with TRBD1. CDR1 SGHAT and CDR2 FQDESV come from the germline V gene (reference sequence). Unmatched junction bases numbered 3, after V lost 4 bases and J lost 11 bases. This CDR3 is 11 amino acids long. CDR3: CASSSDRVAFF. The CDR3 bases are TGTGCCAGCAGCTCGGACAGGGTGGCTTTCTTT.

The rearrangement uses TRBV5-6 and TRBJ1-1; TRBD1 is a possible D gene (6 bases). CDR1 and CDR2 from the germline V gene are SGHDT and YYEEEE. Between the trimmed V and J ends, which lost 3 bases and 2 bases, there was a span of 17 bases. This CDR3 spans 16 amino acids. The CDR3 nucleotides read TGTGCCAGCAGCTCTCCCAGACAGGTTATTAACACTGAAGCTTTCTTT. Translation: CASSSPRQVINTEAFF.